This T cell receptor (beta chain) was captured by sequencing in a study of vaccination and CD4 T cells after COVID-19 (dated by TCRdb to between 2021 and 2022). For the study in its entirety: Convalescent patients had a positive SARS-CoV-2 result on nasal swab PCR, and of these patients, nine had mild disease and one had severe disease. In the convalescent cohort there were six males and four females, among whom were two Hispanic individuals, seven Caucasians, two Asians and one multiracial person. Two doses of either the Pfizer-BioNTech BNT162b2 vaccine (n=8) or the Moderna mRNA-1273 vaccine (n=2) were administered to participants. Post-COVID blood samples were collected from convalescent patients a median of roughly 100 days after diagnosis, with a range of about 35 to 180 days. Post-vaccine blood samples were collected a median of around 2.5 months after the second vaccine dose, ranging from about 13 to 241 days. The cultures were stimulated with overlapping spike peptide pools from SARS-CoV-2 and from the common cold coronaviruses HCoV-NL63, HCoV-OC43 and HCoV-229E. As controls, cultures received a CEFX viral epitope pool (the positive control), an HIV-1 Nef peptide pool (the negative control), or no peptide at all. In roughly nine COVID-19 convalescent patients and 4 infection-naive healthy vaccine recipients, the spike-specific CD4+ TCR repertoire before mRNA vaccination was compared with the repertoire after mRNA vaccination. General study outcomes and caveats: Of the vaccine-specific clones in convalescent patients, 304 of 307, or nearly all, reacted only to SARS-CoV-2 spike and did not cross-react with common cold coronaviruses. The median count of SARS-CoV-2-reactive clonotypes went up from under 25 after infection to approximately 40 after vaccination, although the change was not significant. In convalescent patients, a median approximately 86% of post-vaccine SARS-CoV-2-reactive clones were detected only after vaccination, suggesting vaccine-specific priming. Only a relatively small number of convalescent patients were included in the study, and early timepoints following natural infection were not analyzed.

The method behind the library was PCR. DNA from cultured CD4+ T cells was subjected to TCR sequencing with the Oncomine TCR Beta short-read assay at the Johns Hopkins FTIC core. The QIAamp micro DNA kit was used to extract genomic DNA from the cultured CD4+ T cells. Oncomine TCR Beta libraries from cultured CD4+ T cells were pooled with unique dual indexes and sequenced on an Illumina iSeq 100. For the original study's pipeline: Non-productive sequences were removed, and CDR3s not starting with C, not ending with F or W, or shorter than 7 amino acids were discarded. The MANAFEST web application identified antigen-specific clonotypes by comparing peptide-stimulated wells against reference wells and other culture wells. Positive clones required FDR below 0.05, an odds ratio above 5, and productive frequency above 0.1% in at least two of three replicate wells. A clonotype counted as cross-reactive if it showed significant expansion both in the SARS-CoV-2 spike wells and in at least one common cold coronavirus spike condition. Levenshtein distances (stringdist) and unrooted phylogenetic trees (ape) in R version 3.6.1 were used to assess CDR3 homology. TCRdb passed the public sequencing reads through fastp at Q25 and MiXCR, retaining productive beta sequences. Every CDR3 protein is listed once, alongside the most common genes and DNA of its rows. For this entry, the V and J calls and clone size follow TCRdb and not the study's own pipeline. In this sample the table shows under 25,000 distinct CDR3 sequences, about 40% of which occur a single time. 20% to 30% of the sample lies in the top ten.

Read against the paper, the sample's treatment or condition label means: roughly 10-day PBMC culture with coronavirus spike peptide pools or control peptides (ViraFEST assay). The study used the ViraFEST assay, which expanded antigen-specific T cells with peptide pools and then identified expanded clonotypes by TCR sequencing. Positive SARS-CoV-2 PCR tests in the convalescent patients dated from March to December 2020, before Alpha, Beta and Delta variants emerged in the United States. PBMCs were cultured at roughly 1.9 million per well in IMDM supplemented with approximately 5.3% human AB serum and about 10 IU/ml IL-2, with about 10 ug/ml peptide pools added. On days 3 and 7, half of the culture medium was replaced with fresh IL-2-containing medium. After nine to eleven days of culture, CD4+ T cells were isolated by negative selection with the EasySep CD4+ T cell isolation kit. PBMCs were separated from whole blood using Ficoll-Paque Plus gradient centrifugation and then either used fresh or cryopreserved at -140C. Triplicate wells were generally used for each culture condition.

CDR3 length: 16 amino acids, cysteine to phenylalanine. Only the CDR3 portion is preserved as DNA: 48 bases, with reading frame beginning at the first base. The germline V gene supplies CDR1 MNHEY and CDR2 SVGEGT. V lost 5 bases and J lost 3 bases; the stretch between them is 17 bases long. Comment on this clonotype: The specificity of this receptor is unknown. The record has no base qualities; no much larger clone is one base away.

The sequence was obtained from a human donor who had recovered from COVID-19. This specimen consisted of CD4+ T cells from blood, cultured in vitro, obtained before SARS-CoV-2 vaccination. The sequence joins TRBV6-2 or TRBV6-3 to TRBJ1-5, and TRBD1 may be the D gene, going by 6 matching bases. CDR3 reads: CASSLRSGQPNQPQHF. The bases are TGTGCCAGCAGTCTACGGAGTGGACAGCCCAATCAGCCCCAGCATTTT.